Below are 18 T cell receptor beta chains sequenced from a single sample in a study of cytomegalovirus exposure and HLA in healthy donors. It was with 60 Vbeta and 13 Jbeta primers that the PCR ran. The data were produced by immunoSEQ multiplex PCR, yet TCRdb's version contains in-frame clones alone and is incomplete. This repertoire includes some 120,000 clones. Sequencing was performed on PBMCs. Every receptor here comes from a woman in her sixties in good health and CMV-seronegative.

This chain joins TRBV5-1 and TRBJ2-1, with D perhaps TRBD2 (5 bases). Looked up from germline, CDR1 is SGHRS and CDR2 is YFSETQ. Trimming left V 1 base short and J 7 bases short, with 9 bases between. There are 13 residues in the CDR3. This CDR3 reads CASSLTAGNEQFF. Here the CDR3 DNA reads TGCGCCAGCAGCTTGACGGCGGGTAATGAGCAGTTCTTC.

The chain is built from TRBV7-9 and TRBJ1-2; D is unresolved. Germline V gene data show CDR1 as SEHNR and CDR2 as FQNEAQ (reference sequence). The germline V and J ends were trimmed by 1 base and 7 bases, with 16 bases remaining between them. CDR3 length: 15 amino acids. For the CDR3, the DNA is TGTGCCAGCAGCTTAGTTCCGGGCGAGGCGGGTGGCTACACCTTC. Residues: CASSLVPGEAGGYTF.

The chain is built from TRBV5-6 and TRBJ1-3; D unresolved. The CDR3 is 14 residues long. Per the germline V gene, CDR1 is SGHDT and CDR2 is YYEEEE. Trimming cost V 1 base and J 0 bases, with 5 bases left between them. CDR3 in amino acids: CASSLSFSGNTIYF. CDR3 bases: TGTGCCAGCAGCTTGAGCTTCTCTGGAAACACCATATATTTT.

V is TRBV5-4 and J is TRBJ2-7; D gene uncertain. In germline, CDR1 is SGHNT, CDR2 YYREEE (reference sequence). V was cut by 0 bases and J by 8 bases, with 15 bases left in between. CDR3 size: 14 residues. CDR3 loop: CASSLAGTVWKQYF. For the CDR3, the DNA is TGTGCCAGCAGCTTGGCAGGCACAGTTTGGAAGCAGTACTTC.

The chain employs TRBV9 and TRBJ2-1; TRBD1 matches 7 bases. Germline CDR1 is SGDLS and CDR2 is YYNGEE. Germline trimming cut 3 bases from V and 9 bases from J; bases unmatched to any gene: 9. The CDR3 totals 14 residues. CDR3 region: CASSAKTGPSEQFF. CDR3 sequence (DNA): TGTGCCAGCAGCGCCAAGACAGGGCCCAGTGAGCAGTTCTTC. The variable domain in full, completed from reference TRBV9 and TRBJ2-1, reads DSGVTQTPKHLITATGQRVTLRCSPRSGDLSVYWYQQSLDQGLQFLIQYYNGEERAKGNILERFSAQQFPDLHSELNLSSLELGDSALYFCASSAKTGPSEQFFGPGTRLTVL.

V is TRBV15 and J is TRBJ1-1; D is ambiguous. Germline V gene lookup returns CDR1 LNHNV and CDR2 YYDKDF (reference sequence). The CDR3 sequence is 14 residues long. The germline V and J ends were trimmed by 0 bases and 4 bases, with 9 bases remaining between them. CDR3 residues: CATSRDLGSTEAFF. CDR3 in DNA: TGTGCCACCAGCAGAGATCTAGGATCCACTGAAGCTTTCTTT.

The V call is TRBV18, the J call TRBJ1-2; the D gene is possibly TRBD1 (5 bases). CDR1 KGHSH and CDR2 LQKENI come from the germline V gene. V lost 1 base and J 1 base, leaving 13 bases between the germline ends. The CDR3 is 16 residues long. Written as DNA, the CDR3 is TGTGCCAGCTCACCACGAGGTTCAGGGCTTAACTATGGCTACACCTTC. Translation gives CASSPRGSGLNYGYTF. The whole variable domain, filled in from reference TRBV18 and TRBJ1-2, reads NAGVMQNPRHLVRRRGQEARLRCSPMKGHSHVYWYRQLPEEGLKFMVYLQKENIIDESGMPKERFSAEFPKEGPSILRIQQVVRGDSAAYFCASSPRGSGLNYGYTFGSGTRLTVV.

The chain has TRBV28 and TRBJ2-1; possibly TRBD2 for D (5 bases). V was cut by 5 bases and J by 2 bases, with 16 bases left in between. Germline assignment: CDR1 MDHEN and CDR2 SYDVKM. There are 16 residues in the CDR3. CDR3 loop: CASSLFTPGAYNEQFF. In DNA form, the CDR3 reads TGTGCCAGCAGTCTATTTACTCCCGGGGCCTACAATGAGCAGTTCTTC.

The chain employs TRBV27 and TRBJ1-5; 9 positions match TRBD1. CDR1 is MNHEY, CDR2 SMNVEV, per germline (reference sequence). This CDR3 is 17 amino acids long. J lost 4 bases, V lost 3 bases, and 10 bases had no gene match. The CDR3, as DNA: TGTGCCAGCAGTTTTCAAACAGGGGGCGTTCGGAATCAGCCCCAGCATTTT. It translates to CASSFQTGGVRNQPQHF.

This chain connects TRBV4-1 to TRBJ2-1; 9 bases are shared with TRBD1. V gave up 0 bases and J gave up 6 bases; unmatched junction bases: 6. Per germline, CDR1 MGHRA and CDR2 YSYEKL. The CDR3 length is 16 residues. The CDR3 DNA reads as TGCGCCAGCAGCCAAGATACACAGGGGGCCGTCAATGAGCAGTTCTTC. This gives the protein CASSQDTQGAVNEQFF.

The chain joins TRBV9 to TRBJ1-4; 11 nucleotides match TRBD1. There are 15 residues in the CDR3. The V and J ends lost 4 bases and 6 bases, in that order; junction bases with no gene match: 5. The V gene's germline CDR1 is SGDLS and CDR2 YYNGEE. CDR3 region: CASSPGGQGDEKLFF. Written as DNA, the CDR3 is TGTGCCAGCAGCCCGGGGGGACAGGGGGATGAAAAACTGTTTTTT.

The genes are TRBV7-9 and TRBJ2-1, with D uncertain. The CDR3 sequence is 14 residues long. V lost 5 bases, J lost 7 bases, and 15 bases lay in between. Germline V gene data show CDR1 as SEHNR and CDR2 as FQNEAQ (reference sequence). CDR3 nucleotide sequence: TGTGCCAGCAGCCAATCGATCACAGTGAATGAGCAGTTCTTC. Protein sequence: CASSQSITVNEQFF.

The genes are TRBV7-6 and TRBJ1-1; possible D gene TRBD1, 5 bases. The CDR3 runs to 13 residues. The germline V gene encodes CDR1 SGHVS and CDR2 FNYEAQ. The V gene lost 5 bases and the J gene lost 0 bases, with 7 bases spanning the gap. The CDR3 loop is CASSGTLNTEAFF. CDR3 DNA: TGTGCCAGCAGCGGGACTCTGAACACTGAAGCTTTCTTT. Together with reference TRBV7-6 and TRBJ1-1, the CDR3 gives the full variable domain: GAGVSQSPRYKVTKRGQDVALRCDPISGHVSLYWYRQALGQGPEFLTYFNYEAQQDKSGLPNDRFSAERPEGSISTLTIQRTEQRDSAMYRCASSGTLNTEAFFGQGTRLTVV.

The rearrangement joins TRBV27 to TRBJ2-2, with D possibly being TRBD2 (5 bases). Trimming stripped 2 bases from V and 6 bases from J, with 10 bases between. The CDR3 is 14 residues long. Germline V gives CDR1 MNHEY, CDR2 SMNVEV (reference sequence). For the CDR3, the DNA is TGTGCCAGCAGTTTACTGGACTCCGCCGGGGAGCTGTTTTTT. Encoded protein: CASSLLDSAGELFF.

The chain links TRBV2 to TRBJ2-7, with 8 bases aligning to TRBD1. The CDR3 has 14 residues. With V trimmed by 4 bases and J by 3 bases, 5 bases remained unmatched. Germline loops: CDR1 SNHLY, CDR2 FYNNEI. The CDR3 nucleotides read TGTGCCAGCAGTGCAATAGGACAGGGCTACGAGCAGTACTTC. Its protein is CASSAIGQGYEQYF.

The chain couples TRBV19 to TRBJ1-5; TRBD1 matches 8 bases. The germline gives CDR1 LNHDA, CDR2 SQIVND (reference sequence). This CDR3 is built from 12 residues. V was clipped by 9 bases and J by 7 bases; unmatched bases: 5. This CDR3 is CASLGQVQPQHF. The CDR3, as DNA: TGTGCCAGCCTGGGACAGGTACAGCCCCAGCATTTT. The whole variable domain, filled in from reference TRBV19 and TRBJ1-5, reads DGGITQSPKYLFRKEGQNVTLSCEQNLNHDAMYWYRQDPGQGLRLIYYSQIVNDFQKGDIAEGYSVSREKKESFPLTVTSAQKNPTAFYLCASLGQVQPQHFGDGTRLSIL.

This chain links TRBV2 with TRBJ1-1; no definite D call. Germline lookup yields CDR1 SNHLY and CDR2 FYNNEI. Trimming took 5 bases from V and 5 from J, leaving 9 bases between them. The CDR3 is 12 amino acids. CDR3 nucleotides: TGTGCCAGCAGTACCGGGTTTACTGAAGCTTTCTTT. Residues: CASSTGFTEAFF.

This chain connects TRBV5-5 to TRBJ2-2, with 7 bases identical to TRBD1. This CDR3 region has 13 residues. Germline lookup yields CDR1 SGHKS and CDR2 YYEKEE (reference sequence). J gave up 4 bases and V 5 bases, and 2 bases lay outside the gene matches. CDR3 residues: CASSSGGTGELFF. The CDR3 coding sequence is TGTGCCAGCAGTTCAGGGGGCACCGGGGAGCTGTTTTTT.